These 23 T cell receptor beta chains came from one sample sequenced in a study of T cell responses to AZD1222 COVID-19 vaccine. Profiling relied on immunoSEQ multiplex PCR, and the TCRdb table lists in-frame clones only, not all of them. The sample has around 140,000 clones; roughly nine tenths are singletons. This specimen consisted of peripheral blood, obtained 28 days after the second AZD1222 dose. The receptor source for this set is an adult who received the AZD1222 COVID-19 vaccine.

This sequence joins TRBV5-5 and TRBJ1-6; D remains unclear. Germline values: CDR1 SGHKS, CDR2 YYEKEE (reference sequence). V was pared by 0 bases and J by 7 bases, with 5 bases between. The CDR3 consists of 13 residues. The CDR3 sequence is CASSLAGNSPLHF. In DNA form, the CDR3 reads TGTGCCAGCAGCTTGGCCGGGAATTCACCCCTCCACTTT.

The chain is built from TRBV12-3 or TRBV12-4 and TRBJ1-1; D is ambiguous. The CDR3 loop spans 12 amino acids. Trimming took 3 bases from V and 3 from J, leaving 5 bases between them. As DNA, the CDR3 is TGTGCCAGCAGTTTTGGGGACACTGAAGCTTTCTTT. This encodes CASSFGDTEAFF.

V usage is TRBV5-1 and J usage is TRBJ2-2; D is undetermined. Trimming left V 1 base short and J 6 bases short, with 10 bases between. The CDR3 extends over 14 amino acids. Germline values: CDR1 SGHRS, CDR2 YFSETQ. CDR3 sequence: CASSLWGRAGELFF. CDR3 nucleotides: TGCGCCAGCAGCTTGTGGGGTCGCGCCGGGGAGCTGTTTTTT.

V gene TRBV19 combines with J gene TRBJ1-2, with 8 bases fitting TRBD1. Germline V CDR1 and CDR2: LNHDA, SQIVND (reference sequence). The V gene end was trimmed by 7 bases and the J gene end by 4 bases; junction bases not matched to a gene: 8. CDR3 size: 14 residues. The CDR3 bases are TGTGCCAGTACTCCGACAGGGGAAGGCTATGGCTACACCTTC. Translating gives CASTPTGEGYGYTF.

This clone appeared once. CDR3 in DNA: TGTGCCAGCAGCTTATCCGGATACACTGAAGCTTTCTTT. This gives the protein CASSLSGYTEAFF. The V gene is TRBV5-8, the J gene TRBJ1-1, with D hard to call. V was cut by 2 bases and J by 3 bases, with 8 bases left in between. Germline-derived CDR1 and CDR2 are SGHTS and YDEGEE. CDR3 length equals 13 residues.

This chain connects TRBV30 to TRBJ2-7; a weak D match, TRBD2 (5 bases). Deletions cut 4 bases from V and 8 bases from J, with 18 bases between. The CDR3 runs to 13 residues. Germline-derived CDR1 and CDR2 are GTSNPN and SVGIG (reference sequence). The CDR3 reads CAWTPEVFGKQYF. DNA for the CDR3: TGTGCCTGGACCCCTGAGGTATTCGGGAAGCAGTACTTC.

There are many counts of this clone. The V call is TRBV27, the J call TRBJ2-5; no definite D call. The germline CDR1 and CDR2 sequences are MNHEY and SMNVEV (reference sequence). Trimming removed 3 bases from V and 4 bases from J, with 12 bases in between. This CDR3 is 14 amino acids long. The CDR3 DNA reads as TGTGCCAGCAGTTTGTTGCGCGAAAGAGAGACCCAGTACTTC. The encoded protein is CASSLLRERETQYF.

The chain combines TRBV25-1 with TRBJ2-2; D unclear. The germline V gene has CDR1 MGHDK and CDR2 SYGVNS. V lost 7 bases and J lost 6, with 15 bases in between. CDR3 length: 14 residues. The CDR3 loop is CASTGGRRPGELFF. The DNA of the CDR3 is TGTGCCAGCACAGGCGGACGGCGACCCGGGGAGCTGTTTTTT. Full variable domain (rest looked up from reference TRBV25-1 and TRBJ2-2): EADIYQTPRYLVIGTGKKITLECSQTMGHDKMYWYQQDPGMELHLIHYSYGVNSTEKGDLSSESTVSRIRTEHFPLTLESARPSHTSQYLCASTGGRRPGELFFGEGSRLTVL.

The chain combines TRBV6-5 with TRBJ1-4, with unresolved D. V was clipped by 3 bases and J by 5 bases, with 10 bases between them. The CDR3 is 14 residues long. CDR1 MNHEY and CDR2 SVGAGI come from the germline V gene. CDR3: CASSYKSENEKLFF. CDR3 sequence (DNA): TGTGCCAGCAGTTATAAGTCGGAAAATGAAAAACTGTTTTTT.

This clone was observed once. The chain couples TRBV30 to TRBJ2-2, with 7 bases aligning to TRBD2. Germline-derived CDR1 and CDR2 are GTSNPN and SVGIG (reference sequence). The length of the CDR3 is 16 residues. With V trimmed by 2 bases and J by 0 bases, 6 bases remained unmatched. The CDR3 nucleotides are TGTGCCTGGAGTACGTCGGGGAGGGCGAACACCGGGGAGCTGTTTTTT. Translation gives CAWSTSGRANTGELFF.

This chain joins TRBV28 and TRBJ2-2, with D possibly TRBD1 on 6 matching bases. The CDR3 totals 15 residues. Germline loops: CDR1 MDHEN, CDR2 SYDVKM. V was shortened by 3 bases and J by 1 base, with 9 bases between the two germline ends. CDR3 protein: CASSLTGQNTGELFF. In nucleotides, the CDR3 is TGTGCCAGCAGTTTGACAGGCCAGAACACCGGGGAGCTGTTTTTT.

The CDR3 protein is CASSSDSYGYTF. The CDR3 bases are TGCGCCAGCAGCTCGGACAGCTATGGCTACACCTTC. The chain links TRBV5-1 to TRBJ1-2, with D possibly being TRBD1 (6 bases). Trimming left V 3 bases short and J 4 bases short, with 7 bases between. The CDR3 runs to 12 residues. Germline V gene data show CDR1 as SGHRS and CDR2 as YFSETQ. The variable domain in full, with the rest retrieved from reference TRBV5-1 and TRBJ1-2, is KAGVTQTPRYLIKTRGQQVTLSCSPISGHRSVSWYQQTPGQGLQFLFEYFSETQRNKGNFPGRFSGRQFSNSRSEMNVSTLELGDSALYLCASSSDSYGYTFGSGTRLTVV.

The chain recombines TRBV24-1 with TRBJ2-3; 12 bases map to TRBD1. V shed 0 bases and J 6 bases; nucleotides not matched to a gene: 6. This CDR3 spans 17 amino acids. CDR1 and CDR2 (germline): KGHDR, SFDVKD. The CDR3 here is CATSDLQGTGGADTQYF. The CDR3 DNA sequence: TGTGCCACCAGTGATTTGCAGGGGACAGGGGGCGCGGATACGCAGTATTTT.

V gene TRBV7-2 combines with J gene TRBJ2-7, with D tentatively TRBD1 or TRBD2 (5 bases each). Germline-derived CDR1 and CDR2 are SGHTA and FQGNSA. Trimming removed 0 bases at V and 2 bases at J, with 8 bases between. The CDR3 is made up of 14 amino acids. The CDR3 sequence is CASSLAGDPYEQYF. In DNA form, the CDR3 reads TGTGCCAGCAGCTTAGCGGGGGACCCCTACGAGCAGTACTTC.

The genes are TRBV29-1 and TRBJ2-1, with TRBD2 matching over 8 bases. V was clipped by 4 bases and J by 5 bases; unmatched bases: 4. The CDR3 loop spans 13 amino acids. Germline values: CDR1 SQVTM, CDR2 ANQGSEA. For the CDR3, the DNA is TGCAGCGTTGTAGGTAGCGGGGACAATGAGCAGTTCTTC. Residues: CSVVGSGDNEQFF.

The V call is TRBV9, the J call TRBJ1-3; tentatively, D is TRBD1 (5 bases). Germline-derived CDR1 and CDR2 are SGDLS and YYNGEE. V dropped 2 bases and J dropped 4 bases, with 13 bases sitting between them. The CDR3 loop spans 15 amino acids. As DNA, the CDR3 is TGTGCCAGCAGCGTCCTCCAGGGATCCGGAAACACCATATATTTT. Amino acids: CASSVLQGSGNTIYF. Filled out from reference TRBV9 and TRBJ1-3, the complete variable domain reads DSGVTQTPKHLITATGQRVTLRCSPRSGDLSVYWYQQSLDQGLQFLIQYYNGEERAKGNILERFSAQQFPDLHSELNLSSLELGDSALYFCASSVLQGSGNTIYFGEGSWLTVV.

The chain has TRBV21-1 and TRBJ2-1; no DNA check was done on the table's D call, TRBD1. TRBV21-1 is listed as a pseudogene. The length of the CDR3 is 16 residues. In DNA, the CDR3 is TGTGCCAGCAGCCGCTTGGACAGGTACTCCTACAATGAGCAGTTCTTC. This translates into CASSRLDRYSYNEQFF.

This chain uses TRBV30 with TRBJ2-2; D is perhaps TRBD1 (5 bases). The CDR3 is made up of 15 amino acids. V was trimmed by 7 bases and J by 1 base, leaving 16 bases between them. Germline CDR1 GTSNPN, CDR2 SVGIG (reference sequence). The CDR3 is CASPWGLLNTGELFF. The CDR3 DNA reads TGTGCCTCCCCTTGGGGCCTCTTGAACACCGGGGAGCTGTTTTTT.

The V and J genes are TRBV7-9 and TRBJ1-4; no clear D gene. From germline, CDR1 is SEHNR and CDR2 FQNEAQ (reference sequence). This CDR3 region has 14 residues. V was shortened by 1 base and J by 7 bases, with 10 bases between the two germline ends. The CDR3 region has the DNA TGTGCCAGCAGCTTAGTCCCAGGCCCTGAAAAACTGTTTTTT. It translates to CASSLVPGPEKLFF.

The J gene is TRBJ1-1, the V gene TRBV6-5; 7 bases fit TRBD1. V shed 2 bases and J 3 bases; nucleotides not matched to a gene: 9. This CDR3 is 16 amino acids long. CDR1 is MNHEY, CDR2 SVGAGI, per germline. The CDR3 loop is CASSYVGRGRDTEAFF. As DNA, the CDR3 is TGTGCCAGCAGTTACGTGGGCAGGGGGAGGGACACTGAAGCTTTCTTT.

This clone was detected once. This chain uses TRBV19 with TRBJ2-7; 7 bases map to TRBD1. This CDR3 region has 14 residues. Trimming removed 3 bases from V and 2 bases from J; junction bases left unmatched: 4. CDR1 and CDR2 from the germline V gene are LNHDA and SQIVND (reference sequence). CDR3 in DNA: TGTGCCAGTAGTATGGAGACAGGGCCCTACGAGCAGTACTTC. As protein: CASSMETGPYEQYF.

This chain links TRBV5-1 with TRBJ2-7; D remains ambiguous. The CDR3 loop spans 17 amino acids. Trimming pared 0 bases from V and 0 bases from J, leaving 16 bases between. CDR1 is SGHRS, CDR2 YFSETQ, per germline. CDR3 coding DNA: TGCGCCAGCAGCTTGGCCTTCGGGCCTCTGAGCTCCTACGAGCAGTACTTC. Translation: CASSLAFGPLSSYEQYF.

The CDR3 bases are TGTGCCAGCAGCCCGACGGGGGTCGGTGGGGTCTTCCCGACGCAGTATTTT. Translating gives CASSPTGVGGVFPTQYF. V and J are TRBV7-8 and TRBJ2-3; tentative D call: TRBD2 (6 bases). V shed 5 bases and J shed 9 bases, with 27 bases lying between them. The CDR3 contains 17 residues. Germline assignment: CDR1 SGHVS and CDR2 FQNEAQ.